The rows below give T cell receptor beta chains drawn from one sample of a study of cytomegalovirus exposure and HLA in healthy donors. Sequencing was performed with immunoSEQ multiplex PCR; in TCRdb, only in-frame clones are kept and a portion is missing. The table lists about 160,000 clones, 70% to 90% of them singletons. The sample taken for sequencing was PBMCs. These receptors were collected from a man aged 25-40 years in good health and CMV-seropositive. CDR3s include the opening cysteine and the closing phenylalanine or tryptophan. Size is omitted from some rows. Given values are once, few, many or a class for expanded clones.

v_call,j_call,clone_size,cdr3_aa
TRBV5-6,TRBJ1-2,-,CASSPGQNGYTF
TRBV6-5,TRBJ2-7,-,CASSKTSGYSYEQYF
TRBV5-6,TRBJ2-5,few,CASSLGRGGTQYF
TRBV7-3,TRBJ2-3,-,CASSRIAGGTDTQYF
TRBV5-4,TRBJ2-2,-,CASSLGEGGPSGELFF
TRBV2,TRBJ2-6,-,CASRGTTGANVLTF
TRBV6-6,TRBJ1-2,once,CASSQRVFLQGPTF
TRBV15,TRBJ2-7,-,CATSRGQGRSEQYF
TRBV6-5,TRBJ2-3,-,CASRLIAGGTDTQYF
TRBV6-1,TRBJ2-7,-,CASSEDREGAYEQYF
TRBV19,TRBJ1-4,once,CASSSGGEKLFF
TRBV5-6,TRBJ1-2,-,CASSRPGQGFGYTF
TRBV19,TRBJ1-5,-,CASSLSTGGGNQPQHF
TRBV9,TRBJ1-6,once,CASSRGQVNSPLHF
TRBV5-1,TRBJ2-7,once,CASSPRERAYEQYF
TRBV27,TRBJ1-5,-,CASSRTGGDQPQHF
TRBV18,TRBJ2-5,-,CASSPGGAGRGETQYF
TRBV15,TRBJ1-5,-,CATSSSYIVSNQPQHF
TRBV4-3,TRBJ1-3,few,CASSQEGGGISSGNTIYF
TRBV5-1,TRBJ2-5,-,CASSLIALAGGETQYF
TRBV7-3,TRBJ2-7,-,CASSREVSNHEQYF
TRBV10-3,TRBJ2-4,-,CAISRTGELAKNIQYF
TRBV4-2,TRBJ1-2,-,CASSQDRLYGYTF
TRBV5-1,TRBJ2-1,-,CASSFGLSGYNEQFF
TRBV7-6,TRBJ1-5,-,CASSYIRDRGPYSNQPQHF
TRBV14,TRBJ1-6,-,CASSELGIGSPLHF
TRBV4-1,TRBJ2-7,-,CASSPGLAGGYEQYF
TRBV5-1,TRBJ2-2,-,CASSARGGANTGELFF
TRBV7-9,TRBJ2-3,-,CASSSTGGLSGRTDTQYF
TRBV11-2,TRBJ1-2,many,CASSLDWGGAGSGYTF
TRBV6-5,TRBJ1-3,-,CASLRGPGNTIYF
TRBV14,TRBJ2-5,-,CASSQDLAGVPQETQYF
TRBV7-2,TRBJ2-3,once,CASSASLGGAGRDTQYF
TRBV6-1,TRBJ1-2,-,CASSEYTGTGGRSSYGYTF
TRBV6-6,TRBJ1-2,-,CASIGRGPGYTF
TRBV4-3,TRBJ1-2,-,CASSQVTGQGVGYTF
TRBV10-3,TRBJ2-7,-,CAISESNQGTYEQYF
TRBV29-1,TRBJ2-3,-,CSADTGTDTQYF
TRBV30,TRBJ1-1,-,CACSRTNTEAFF
TRBV9,TRBJ2-7,-,CASSLTSGSYEQYF
TRBV27,TRBJ2-1,-,CASSLGQYKQFF
TRBV30,TRBJ1-6,-,CAWSPRLGSPLHF
TRBV2,TRBJ1-5,-,CASTLPGTGGYQPQHF
TRBV6-6,TRBJ2-5,-,CASRLPSEETQYF